The rows below give T cell receptor beta chains drawn from one sample of a study of T-cell reconstitution after alpha-beta-depleted transplantation in children. TCRdb itself ran the PCR reads through MiXCR, one entry per CDR3 protein. This table holds about 830,000 distinct CDR3 sequences, around 17% found once. Sequencing was performed on PBMCs, mostly from graft donor cells, taken 360 days after TCRalphabeta/CD19-depleted stem cell transplant. These receptors were taken from a male patient aged 10 to 17 who had a stem cell transplant for acute lymphoblastic leukemia, so the T cells may come from the graft donor. Both conserved end residues are part of each CDR3. The D gene is left open where the match is weak. For some rows the clone size is stated as once, few or many, or as a class when expanded; others skip it.

>.|.|16|TRBV4-1|TRBJ1-6
TGCGCCAGCAGCCGGGACGTCAGCTCCTATAATTCACCCCTCCACTTT
CASSRDVSSYNSPLHF
>.|.|13|TRBV5-5|TRBJ1-1
TGTGCCAGCAGTTCCCAGCGGGGCACTGAAGCTTTCTTT
CASSSQRGTEAFF
>few|.|15|TRBV7-3|TRBJ2-7
TGTGCCAGCAGCTTGGGAGTGGGCAGGGTGAGCGAGCAGTACTTC
CASSLGVGRVSEQYF
>.|.|15|TRBV15|TRBJ1-2
TGTGCCACCAGCAGAGAGGACTCTCTTGGGGATGGCTACACCTTC
CATSREDSLGDGYTF
>many|TRBD1|15|TRBV15|TRBJ2-7
TGTGCCACCAGCCTCCTGGGACAGGGGATATACGAGCAGTACTTC
CATSLLGQGIYEQYF
>few|.|14|TRBV12-3/TRBV12-4|TRBJ1-6
TGTGCCAGCAGTTTTGCAGGAGGGGGTTCACCCCTCCACTTT
CASSFAGGGSPLHF
>once|.|15|TRBV6-2/TRBV6-3|TRBJ2-1
TGTGCCAGCAGTTACTCATGGAGGTTTGGCGATGAGCAGTTCTTC
CASSYSWRFGDEQFF
>many|.|15|TRBV3-1|TRBJ1-1
TGTGCCAGCAGCCAAGATCTTGCTGGGGGTGGTGAAGCTTTCTTT
CASSQDLAGGGEAFF
>many|TRBD2|15|TRBV28|TRBJ2-7
TGTGCCAGCAGTTCCCCGACTAGCGGGAGGGCGTCGCAGTACTTC
CASSSPTSGRASQYF
>few|TRBD2|17|TRBV6-2/TRBV6-3|TRBJ2-3
TGTGCCAGCAGTTACTCGGGGCGGGAGGGCAACCCAGATACGCAGTATTTT
CASSYSGREGNPDTQYF
>.|TRBD2|18|TRBV5-1|TRBJ2-3
TGCGCCAGCAGCTTCGGATTAGCGGGAGGGCCAAAGGGAGATACGCAGTATTTT
CASSFGLAGGPKGDTQYF
>many|TRBD1|14|TRBV12-3/TRBV12-4|TRBJ2-7
TGTGCCAGCAGTACGACAGGGGGGTTCTACGAGCAGTACTTC
CASSTTGGFYEQYF
>.|.|12|TRBV20-1|TRBJ2-1
TGCAGTGCTAGCTTAACCTACAATGAGCAGTTCTTC
CSASLTYNEQFF
>many|TRBD2|15|TRBV6-2/TRBV6-3|TRBJ2-1
TGTGCCAGCAGCACTAGCGGGAGCTCCTACAATGAGCAGTTCTTC
CASSTSGSSYNEQFF
>many|.|12|TRBV6-5|TRBJ1-2
TGTGCCAGCAGTTACTCCGGACATGGCTACACCTTC
CASSYSGHGYTF
>.|TRBD2|18|TRBV12-3/TRBV12-4|TRBJ2-3
TGTGCCAGCAGTTATGACTTCGGACTAGTGGGGGACACAGATACGCAGTATTTT
CASSYDFGLVGDTDTQYF
>few|TRBD2|17|TRBV5-1|TRBJ2-3
TGCGCCAGCAGCTTGGCGCCCCGGCTAGCGGGGACAGATACGCAGTATTTT
CASSLAPRLAGTDTQYF
>few|TRBD2|15|TRBV15|TRBJ2-3
TGTGCCACCAGCACAGGACTAGGAGGGGCCTATACGCAGTATTTT
CATSTGLGGAYTQYF
>.|TRBD2|13|TRBV29-1|TRBJ2-7
TGCAGCGTTGAGCTAGCGGTCTCCTACGAGCAGTACTTC
CSVELAVSYEQYF
>.|.|16|TRBV28|TRBJ1-3
TGTGCCAGCAGGGGCGAGCAGGGGTGGTCTGGAAACACCATATATTTT
CASRGEQGWSGNTIYF
>few|.|13|TRBV5-1|TRBJ1-1
TGCGCCAGCAGCCGAACTCAACCCAAATCAGCTTTCTTT
CASSRTQPKSAFF
>once|.|15|TRBV12-3/TRBV12-4|TRBJ2-3
TGTGCCAGTTCCCACTTTGGGCGGGGCACAGATACGCAGTATTTT
CASSHFGRGTDTQYF
>few|.|14|TRBV2|TRBJ2-7
TGTGCCAGCAGTGCCCATCCCAGGGTTCCCGAGCAGTACTTC
CASSAHPRVPEQYF
>.|.|13|TRBV2|TRBJ2-1
TGTGCCAGGGGGGACCTTTCCTACAATGAGCAGTTCTTC
CARGDLSYNEQFF
>many|.|13|TRBV27|TRBJ1-2
TGTGCCAGCAGTTTCGAGGGACTAGGGGGCTACACCTTC
CASSFEGLGGYTF
>.|TRBD2|16|TRBV20-1|TRBJ2-3
TGCAGTCCTACCCGAGGGACTAGCGGGAGCCCAGATACGCAGTATTTT
CSPTRGTSGSPDTQYF
>.|.|16|TRBV7-8|TRBJ2-2
TGTGCCAGCAGCTTAATAGGTGGAGGGAACACCGGGGAGCTGTTTTTT
CASSLIGGGNTGELFF
>.|.|16|TRBV5-1|TRBJ2-3
TGCGCCAGCAGCTTGGCCCTCCGAAAAGGAGCAGATACGCAGTATTTT
CASSLALRKGADTQYF
>few|TRBD1|17|TRBV29-1|TRBJ2-3
TGCAGCGCCGTCCGGCGGGACAGGGGCACCACCACAGATACGCAGTATTTT
CSAVRRDRGTTTDTQYF
>few|TRBD2|16|TRBV12-5|TRBJ2-5
TGTGCTAGTGGTAGGGGACTAGCGGCCTTTCAAGAGACCCAGTACTTC
CASGRGLAAFQETQYF
>.|.|16|TRBV4-1|TRBJ2-7
TGCGCCAGCAGCCCGCACGGTCTACTAGCCTCCTACGAGCAGTACTTC
CASSPHGLLASYEQYF
>few|TRBD1|13|TRBV29-1|TRBJ2-7
TGCAGCGTTGTGACAGGGATACTCTACGAGCAGTACTTC
CSVVTGILYEQYF
>.|.|14|TRBV12-3/TRBV12-4|TRBJ2-3
TGTGCCAGCAGTTCCGACGTCCCCATGGATACGCAGTATTTT
CASSSDVPMDTQYF
>few|TRBD2|14|TRBV19|TRBJ2-1
TGTGCCAGTAGTATTTGGCTAGCGGGAGATGAGCAGTTCTTC
CASSIWLAGDEQFF
>.|TRBD2|17|TRBV7-9|TRBJ2-2
TGTGCCAGCAGCTTTGCTGACAAGCGGGAGGCGAGCGGGGAGCTGTTTTTT
CASSFADKREASGELFF
>many|TRBD2|17|TRBV4-2|TRBJ2-7
TGTGCCAGCAGCCAAGGTCAGGGACTAGCGGGAGAGAACGAGCAGTACTTC
CASSQGQGLAGENEQYF
>few|.|15|TRBV5-1|TRBJ2-5
TGCGCCAGCACAACTAGTCCACCCTCTCAAGAGACCCAGTACTTC
CASTTSPPSQETQYF
>few|.|12|TRBV5-1|TRBJ2-1
TGCGCCAGCAGCTTGGAGAGCACTGAGCAGTTCTTC
CASSLESTEQFF
>.|TRBD1|15|TRBV19|TRBJ1-1
TGTGCCAGTAGTGGGTCCCGGGACAGATCGCCTGAAGCTTTCTTT
CASSGSRDRSPEAFF
>once|TRBD2|14|TRBV19|TRBJ2-4
TGTGCCAGTAGTTCTAGCGGGAGAGGGAACATTCAGTACTTC
CASSSSGRGNIQYF
>few|TRBD1|15|TRBV29-1|TRBJ1-2
TGCAGCGTTGAAGAGGCGGCAGGGGGCATCTATGGCTACACCTTC
CSVEEAAGGIYGYTF
>many|.|14|TRBV7-2|TRBJ1-5
TGTGCCAGCAGCCTCACACCGAGCAATCAGCCCCAGCATTTT
CASSLTPSNQPQHF
>many|.|15|TRBV5-1|TRBJ2-7
TGCGCCAGCAGCTTGGAGGCAGGCGCCTCCTACGAGCAGTACTTC
CASSLEAGASYEQYF
>.|.|12|TRBV29-1|TRBJ2-4
TGCAGCGTCACAATAGGCAAAAACATTCAGTACTTC
CSVTIGKNIQYF
>.|.|15|TRBV5-1|TRBJ2-7
TGCGCCAGCAGCTCTTTTCTCACCAACTCCTACGAGCAGTACTTC
CASSSFLTNSYEQYF
>.|TRBD2|18|TRBV7-2|TRBJ2-2
TGTGCCAGCAGCTTAGTGCTAAGCGGGAGTAGGAACACCGGGGAGCTGTTTTTT
CASSLVLSGSRNTGELFF
>few|.|13|TRBV3-1|TRBJ2-7
TGTGCCAGCAGCCAAAGTCCAGGCTACGAGCAGTACTTC
CASSQSPGYEQYF
>few|.|14|TRBV7-8|TRBJ1-1
TGTGCCAGCAGCTATTCCGTGGAGGACCTTGAAGCTTTCTTT
CASSYSVEDLEAFF
>few|.|16|TRBV15|TRBJ1-5
TGTGCCACCAGCAGAGATTCCTGGACAGGCAATCAGCCCCAGCATTTT
CATSRDSWTGNQPQHF
>few|.|14|TRBV20-1|TRBJ2-3
TGCAGTGCTAGATTACAGTCTAGCACAGATACGCAGTATTTT
CSARLQSSTDTQYF
>.|TRBD2|16|TRBV6-5|TRBJ2-1
TGTGCCAGCAGTTATCTGAGCGGGGTCCCCTACAATGAGCAGTTCTTC
CASSYLSGVPYNEQFF
>.|.|15|TRBV13|TRBJ2-7
TGTGCCAGCAGCCCCCCGGAGACAGGAGGCTACGAGCAGTACTTC
CASSPPETGGYEQYF
>.|TRBD2|18|TRBV5-1|TRBJ2-1
TGCGCCAGCAGCTTCCCCAAAGTAGGACTAGCGGATTACAATGAGCAGTTCTTC
CASSFPKVGLADYNEQFF
>few|TRBD1|15|TRBV7-8|TRBJ1-2
TGTGCCAGCAGCTTGGACCCGGGACAGGTTTATGGCTACACCTTC
CASSLDPGQVYGYTF